The text below deals with one TCR beta chain. The target antigen is unknown. This CDR3 is built from 15 residues. In germline, CDR1 is SEHNR, CDR2 FQNEAQ (reference sequence). V was clipped by 5 bases and J by 5 bases, with 16 bases between them. This PCR relied on a set of 60 Vbeta primers and 13 Jbeta primers. TCRdb's copy holds only in-frame clones and misses some; the assay was immunoSEQ multiplex PCR. Here the sample spans 150,000 or so clones, just under 85% being singletons. The source of the sample is a study of cytomegalovirus exposure and HLA in healthy donors. In the study overall: Caucasian-associated ancestry cluster membership applied to approximately 81% of under 450 genotyped donors.

Study results and limitations: Based on reports, TCR beta sequences accurately predicted HLA-A and HLA-B alleles for most subjects. Exclusion as indistinguishable affected some V segments, including TRBV6-2 and TRBV6-3.

V gene TRBV7-9 combines with J gene TRBJ2-1, with D perhaps TRBD2 (7 bases). The receptor comes from a woman aged 40 to 50 in good health and CMV-seronegative. The specimen sequenced was PBMCs. CDR3 nucleotides: TGTGCCAGCAGCCCTCGGCTAGGGGGGGACAATGAGCAGTTCTTC. Translated: CASSPRLGGDNEQFF.